The TCR beta chain described here comes from a study of human T cells and chemical hapten exposure. This clonotype was detected many times. Antigen unknown. J lost 2 bases, V lost 2 bases, and 4 bases had no gene match. CDR3 length: 16 amino acids. The germline gives CDR1 MNHNY, CDR2 SVGAGI (reference sequence). Overall study results and limits: Unchanged with DPC sensitization were TCRs above 1 in 1000 frequency.

The library gave individual cDNA molecules unique molecular identifiers. In the authors' methods: Individual samples carried between 23,224 and 690,600 TCRs, with 95,638 as the median. TCRdb independently ran MiXCR on the 5' RACE reads; one entry per CDR3 protein. These V and J calls are TCRdb output, not the study's own analysis. The sample includes 130,000 or so distinct CDR3 sequences, around 4% of them seen just once. Total RNA came from unfractionated whole blood. This chain links TRBV6-6 with TRBJ2-2, with 8 positions matching TRBD2. The TCR comes from a female donor in good health. CDR3 in DNA: TGTGCCAGCAGTTACAGGGCGGGGGGTAACACCGGGGAGCTGTTTTTT. Translating gives CASSYRAGGNTGELFF.